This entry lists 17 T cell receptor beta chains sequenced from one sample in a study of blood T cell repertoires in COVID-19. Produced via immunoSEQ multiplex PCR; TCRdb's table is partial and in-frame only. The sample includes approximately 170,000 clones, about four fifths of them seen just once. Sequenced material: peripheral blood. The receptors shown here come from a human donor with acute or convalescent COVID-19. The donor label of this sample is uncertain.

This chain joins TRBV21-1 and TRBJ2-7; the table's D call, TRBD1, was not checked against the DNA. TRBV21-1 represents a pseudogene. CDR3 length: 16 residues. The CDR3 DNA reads TGTGCCAGCAGCAAAGATCTTTGGGACAGGGGGCACGAGCAGTACTTC. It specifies CASSKDLWDRGHEQYF.

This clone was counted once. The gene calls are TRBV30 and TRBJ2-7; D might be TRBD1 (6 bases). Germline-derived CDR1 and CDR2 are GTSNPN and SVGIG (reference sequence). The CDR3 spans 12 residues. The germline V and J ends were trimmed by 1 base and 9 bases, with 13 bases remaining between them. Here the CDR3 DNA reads TGTGCCTGGAGTGGGGGAACAGGGTGGCAGTACTTC. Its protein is CAWSGGTGWQYF.

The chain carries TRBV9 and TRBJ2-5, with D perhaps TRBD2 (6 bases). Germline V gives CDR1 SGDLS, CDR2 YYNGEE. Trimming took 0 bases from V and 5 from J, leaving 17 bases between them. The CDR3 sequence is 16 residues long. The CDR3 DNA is TGTGCCAGCAGCGTAGCGGGGACTCCCCCCGGCGAGACCCAGTACTTC. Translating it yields CASSVAGTPPGETQYF.

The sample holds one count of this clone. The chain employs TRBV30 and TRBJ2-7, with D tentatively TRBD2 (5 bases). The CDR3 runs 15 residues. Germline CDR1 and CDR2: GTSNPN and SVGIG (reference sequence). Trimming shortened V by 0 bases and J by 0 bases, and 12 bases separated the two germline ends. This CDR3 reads CAWSVIGGLSYEQYF. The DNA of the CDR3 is TGTGCCTGGAGTGTAATAGGCGGGCTCTCCTACGAGCAGTACTTC.

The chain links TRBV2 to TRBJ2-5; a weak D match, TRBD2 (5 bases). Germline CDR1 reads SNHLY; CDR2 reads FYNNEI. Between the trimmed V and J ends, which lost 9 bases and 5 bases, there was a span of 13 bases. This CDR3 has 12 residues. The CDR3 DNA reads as TGTGCCAGTGGACTTGCTGGGGAGACCCAGTACTTC. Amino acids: CASGLAGETQYF.

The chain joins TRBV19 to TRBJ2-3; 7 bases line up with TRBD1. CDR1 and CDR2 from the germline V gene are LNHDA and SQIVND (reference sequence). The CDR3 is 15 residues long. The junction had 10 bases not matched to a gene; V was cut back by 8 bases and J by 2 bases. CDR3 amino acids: CASRARDSPTDTQYF. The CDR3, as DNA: TGTGCCAGTCGCGCCCGGGACAGTCCCACAGATACGCAGTATTTT.

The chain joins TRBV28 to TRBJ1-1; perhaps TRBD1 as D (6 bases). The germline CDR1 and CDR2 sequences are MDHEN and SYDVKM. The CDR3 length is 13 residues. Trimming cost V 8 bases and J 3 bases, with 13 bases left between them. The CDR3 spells CASLRGGYTEAFF. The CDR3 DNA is TGTGCCAGCCTAAGGGGGGGGTACACTGAAGCTTTCTTT.

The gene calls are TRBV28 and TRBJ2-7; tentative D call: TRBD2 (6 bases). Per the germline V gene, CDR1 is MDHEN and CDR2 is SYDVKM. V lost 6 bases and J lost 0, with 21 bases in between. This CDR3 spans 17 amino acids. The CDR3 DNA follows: TGTGCCAGCAGCTCCACAGGAGGGCCACTTTTCTCCTACGAGCAGTACTTC. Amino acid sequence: CASSSTGGPLFSYEQYF.

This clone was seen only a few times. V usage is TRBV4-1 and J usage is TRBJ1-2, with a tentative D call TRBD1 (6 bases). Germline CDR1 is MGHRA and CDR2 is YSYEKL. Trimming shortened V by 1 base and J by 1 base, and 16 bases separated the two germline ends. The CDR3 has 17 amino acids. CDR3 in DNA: TGCGCCAGCAGCCAAGTGCCAGGGGCGCCTCGTAACTATGGCTACACCTTC. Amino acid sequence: CASSQVPGAPRNYGYTF.

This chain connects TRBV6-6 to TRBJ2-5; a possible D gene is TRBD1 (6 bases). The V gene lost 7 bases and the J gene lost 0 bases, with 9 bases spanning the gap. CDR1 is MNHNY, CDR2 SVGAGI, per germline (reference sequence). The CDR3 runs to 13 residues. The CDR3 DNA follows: TGTGCCAGCACCAGGGGCGACCAAGAGACCCAGTACTTC. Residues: CASTRGDQETQYF.

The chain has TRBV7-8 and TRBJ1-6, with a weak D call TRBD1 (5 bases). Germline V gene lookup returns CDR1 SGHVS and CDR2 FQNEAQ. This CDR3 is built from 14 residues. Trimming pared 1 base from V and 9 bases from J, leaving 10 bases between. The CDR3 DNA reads TGTGCCAGCAGCTTAGGGGGGGATGGTTCACCCCTCCACTTT. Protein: CASSLGGDGSPLHF. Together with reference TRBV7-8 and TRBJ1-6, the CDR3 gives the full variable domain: GAGVSQSPRYKVAKRGQDVALRCDPISGHVSLFWYQQALGQGPEFLTYFQNEAQLDKSGLPSDRFFAERPEGSVSTLKIQRTQQEDSAVYLCASSLGGDGSPLHFGNGTRLTVT.

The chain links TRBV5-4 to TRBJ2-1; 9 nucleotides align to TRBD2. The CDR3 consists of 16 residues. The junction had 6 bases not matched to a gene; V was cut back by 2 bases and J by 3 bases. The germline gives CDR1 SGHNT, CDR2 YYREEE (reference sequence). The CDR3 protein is CASSFVAGAVYNEQFF. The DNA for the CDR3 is TGTGCCAGCAGCTTCGTAGCGGGAGCTGTCTACAATGAGCAGTTCTTC.

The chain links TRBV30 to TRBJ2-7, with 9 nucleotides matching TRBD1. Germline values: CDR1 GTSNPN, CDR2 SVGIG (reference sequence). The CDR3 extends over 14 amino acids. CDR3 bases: TGTGCGTCAGATCCCGGGACAGGGAGCTACGAGCAGTACTTC. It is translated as CASDPGTGSYEQYF.

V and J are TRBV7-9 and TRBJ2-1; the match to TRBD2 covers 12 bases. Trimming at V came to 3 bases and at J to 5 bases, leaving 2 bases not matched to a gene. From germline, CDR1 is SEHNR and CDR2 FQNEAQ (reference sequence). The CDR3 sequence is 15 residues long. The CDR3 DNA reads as TGTGCCAGCAGCTTGCTAGCGGGAGGGGACAATGAGCAGTTCTTC. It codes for CASSLLAGGDNEQFF.

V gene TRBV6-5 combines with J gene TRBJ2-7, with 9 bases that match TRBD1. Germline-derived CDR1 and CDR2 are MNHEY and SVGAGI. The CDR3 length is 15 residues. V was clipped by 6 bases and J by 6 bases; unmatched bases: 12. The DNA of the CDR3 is TGTGCCAGCAGGCGTCCGGGACAGGGTGTTCTCGAGCAGTACTTC. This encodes CASRRPGQGVLEQYF.

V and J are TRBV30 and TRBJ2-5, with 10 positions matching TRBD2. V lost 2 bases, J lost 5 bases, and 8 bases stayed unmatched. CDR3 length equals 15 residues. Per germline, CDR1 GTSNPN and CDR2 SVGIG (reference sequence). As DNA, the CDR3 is TGTGCCTGGAGTAAAAGCGGGAGGGTGGGGGAGACCCAGTACTTC. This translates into CAWSKSGRVGETQYF.

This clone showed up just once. CDR3 sequence reads: CATSRATQGREQYF. The CDR3 DNA reads as TGTGCCACCAGCAGAGCCACCCAGGGTAGGGAGCAGTACTTC. The chain recombines TRBV15 with TRBJ2-7, with D perhaps TRBD1 (5 bases). This CDR3 is built from 14 residues. The germline V gene has CDR1 LNHNV and CDR2 YYDKDF (reference sequence). V was pared by 1 base and J by 7 bases, with 14 bases between.